The 5 T cell receptor beta chains listed next were all sequenced from one sample in a study of CD8 T cells in ankylosing spondylitis. Using its own MiXCR run on the 5' RACE reads, TCRdb lists one record per CDR3 protein. The sample lists about 440,000 distinct CDR3 sequences; about a sixth were seen once. These receptors lack a known antigen. Points from the study as a whole: One TCR beta motif, made up of under ten highly homologous variants, appeared characteristic of ankylosing spondylitis blood.

Input material: blood, either unsorted or a sorted T cell fraction (not recorded which). The source is a male donor with ankylosing spondylitis.

This clonotype has at least ten counts. The rearrangement links TRBV10-3 to TRBJ2-3; 7 bases align to TRBD2. J lost 2 bases, V lost 2 bases, and 1 base had no gene match. There are 14 residues in the CDR3. Germline assignment: CDR1 ENHRY and CDR2 SYGVKD. This CDR3 reads CAISERGDTDTQYF. CDR3 nucleotides: TGTGCCATCAGTGAGCGGGGGGACACAGATACGCAGTATTTT.

This chain joins TRBV20-1 and TRBJ1-1, with a weak D call TRBD1 (5 bases). In germline, CDR1 is DFQATT, CDR2 SNEGSKA (reference sequence). Trimming left V 6 bases short and J 1 base short, with 15 bases between. CDR3 length: 14 residues. CDR3 bases: TGCAGTGCCAGGGACGCCAGAACGAACACTGAAGCTTTCTTT. It specifies CSARDARTNTEAFF.

This clonotype was recorded a few times. The rearrangement links TRBV2 to TRBJ2-1; D is ambiguous. CDR1 and CDR2 (germline): SNHLY, FYNNEI. This CDR3 has 11 residues. V lost 1 base, J lost 12 bases, and 7 bases lay in between. The CDR3 protein is CASSEGPGQFF. The DNA for the CDR3 is TGTGCCAGCAGTGAAGGGCCGGGGCAGTTCTTC.

The rearrangement links TRBV12-3 or TRBV12-4 to TRBJ1-2, with TRBD1 matching 8 bases. V lost 5 bases and J lost 7; bases outside the gene matches: 9. This CDR3 has 14 residues. CDR3 sequence (DNA): TGTGCCAGCAGTACCCAGGGGGCGCACGGTGGCTACACCTTC. It yields the protein CASSTQGAHGGYTF.

The chain carries TRBV12-3 or TRBV12-4 and TRBJ1-5; 9 bases map to TRBD1. CDR3 length equals 16 residues. With V trimmed by 6 bases and J by 6 bases, 12 bases remained unmatched. The CDR3 region is CASSTTGTGGGQPQHF. The CDR3 nucleotides are TGTGCCAGCAGCACTACCGGCACAGGGGGCGGTCAGCCCCAGCATTTT.